These T cell receptor beta chains were read from a single sample in a study of control samples from healthy donors and cancer patients. TCRdb's copy holds only in-frame clones and misses some; the assay was immunoSEQ multiplex PCR. The sample lists 230,000 or so clones, just under 95% seen once, with over 1.2% in the top ten. The sequenced material came from blood. All receptors come from a middle-aged man in good health. Each CDR3 is given with its conserved first and last residue. The D gene is left open where the match is weak. Not every row has a clone size; where given, it reads once, few, many or a size class.

D: TRBD2; J: TRBJ2-1; V: TRBV18; size: NA; CDR3: CASSELAGGPNEQFF; DNA: TGTGCCAGCTCGGAACTAGCGGGGGGGCCAAATGAGCAGTTCTTC
D: TRBD1; J: TRBJ2-7; V: TRBV9; size: NA; CDR3: CASSVGGTGSNYEQYF; DNA: TGTGCCAGCAGCGTAGGCGGGACAGGGTCGAACTACGAGCAGTACTTC
D: NA; J: TRBJ1-5; V: TRBV19; size: NA; CDR3: CASSTPGGARNQPQHF; DNA: TGTGCCAGTAGTACCCCCGGGGGGGCACGAAATCAGCCCCAGCATTTT
D: NA; J: TRBJ1-1; V: TRBV3-1/TRBV3-2; size: NA; CDR3: CASSQVRTEAFF; DNA: TGTGCCAGCAGCCAAGTCCGGACTGAAGCTTTCTTT
D: NA; J: TRBJ1-5; V: TRBV18; size: NA; CDR3: CASSEANQPQHF; DNA: TGTGCCAGCTCCGAGGCAAATCAGCCCCAGCATTTT
D: NA; J: TRBJ2-3; V: TRBV9; size: NA; CDR3: CASSPDEGRVSDTQYF; DNA: TGTGCCAGCAGCCCCGACGAAGGCAGGGTTTCAGATACGCAGTATTTT
D: TRBD1; J: TRBJ2-2; V: TRBV19; size: NA; CDR3: CATAGQGADTGELFF; DNA: TGTGCCACCGCTGGACAGGGGGCGGACACCGGGGAGCTGTTTTTT
D: TRBD1; J: TRBJ2-5; V: TRBV5-1; size: once; CDR3: CASSPMTGQEETQYF; DNA: TGCGCCAGCAGCCCTATGACAGGGCAGGAAGAGACCCAGTACTTC
D: NA; J: TRBJ1-3; V: TRBV7-2; size: NA; CDR3: CASSSDNTSGNTIYF; DNA: TGTGCCAGCAGCTCGGACAACACCTCTGGAAACACCATATATTTT
D: TRBD2; J: TRBJ2-1; V: TRBV7-8; size: NA; CDR3: CASSLVITSGGRSSYNEQFF; DNA: TGTGCCAGCAGCTTAGTAATAACTAGCGGGGGCCGGAGCTCCTACAATGAGCAGTTCTTC
D: NA; J: TRBJ2-2; V: TRBV6-2/TRBV6-3; size: NA; CDR3: CASSYGAPNTGELFF; DNA: TGTGCCAGCAGTTATGGGGCCCCTAACACCGGGGAGCTGTTTTTT
D: NA; J: TRBJ1-2; V: TRBV19; size: NA; CDR3: CASSIGSGPINYGYTF; DNA: TGTGCCAGTAGTATAGGGTCCGGGCCCATTAACTATGGCTACACCTTC
D: NA; J: TRBJ2-5; V: TRBV7-2; size: NA; CDR3: CASSLKVGAGETQYF; DNA: TGTGCCAGCAGCTTAAAGGTGGGAGCTGGAGAGACCCAGTACTTC
D: NA; J: TRBJ2-3; V: TRBV28; size: NA; CDR3: CASSSLTGTSTDTQYF; DNA: TGTGCCAGCAGTTCTTTGACAGGAACTAGCACAGATACGCAGTATTTT
D: NA; J: TRBJ1-1; V: TRBV11-2; size: NA; CDR3: CASSLGLYRVNTEAFF; DNA: TGTGCCAGCAGCTTAGGTCTGTACAGGGTAAACACTGAAGCTTTCTTT
D: NA; J: TRBJ1-2; V: TRBV10-1; size: NA; CDR3: CASSDSSYGYTF; DNA: TGCGCCAGCAGTGACTCCTCCTATGGCTACACCTTC
D: TRBD2; J: TRBJ2-7; V: TRBV18; size: once; CDR3: CASSRTSGGAREQYF; DNA: TGTGCCAGCTCACGGACTAGCGGGGGGGCGCGGGAGCAGTACTTC
D: NA; J: TRBJ1-4; V: TRBV7-9; size: once; CDR3: CASSLVGGEKLFF; DNA: TGTGCCAGCAGCTTAGTGGGAGGCGAAAAACTGTTTTTT
D: NA; J: TRBJ2-7; V: TRBV6-5; size: NA; CDR3: CASSYSMGSSRGEQYF; DNA: TGTGCCAGCAGTTACTCGATGGGGTCTTCGCGAGGTGAGCAGTACTTC
D: TRBD2; J: TRBJ2-4; V: TRBV2; size: NA; CDR3: CASSPRLAGGHIQYF; DNA: TGTGCCAGCAGTCCCCGACTAGCGGGGGGTCACATTCAGTACTTC
D: NA; J: TRBJ1-2; V: TRBV7-2; size: NA; CDR3: CASSLDREYGYTF; DNA: TGTGCCAGCAGCTTAGACAGGGAGTATGGCTACACCTTC
D: TRBD1; J: TRBJ2-7; V: TRBV5-1; size: NA; CDR3: CASSIGTAAPYEQYF; DNA: TGCGCCAGCAGCATCGGGACAGCGGCCCCCTACGAGCAGTACTTC
D: TRBD2; J: TRBJ2-5; V: TRBV28; size: NA; CDR3: CASSLSGGVTETQYF; DNA: TGTGCCAGCAGCTTAAGCGGGGGGGTAACAGAGACCCAGTACTTC
D: TRBD1; J: TRBJ2-7; V: TRBV27; size: NA; CDR3: CASSLAGQGMTYEQYF; DNA: TGTGCCAGCAGTTTGGCGGGACAGGGTATGACCTACGAGCAGTACTTC
D: NA; J: TRBJ2-7; V: TRBV5-4; size: NA; CDR3: CASSPAGSQGYEQYF; DNA: TGTGCCAGCAGCCCAGCGGGCAGTCAGGGCTACGAGCAGTACTTC
D: NA; J: TRBJ1-5; V: TRBV28; size: NA; CDR3: CASSPGLSNQPQHF; DNA: TGTGCCAGCAGTCCCGGACTGAGCAATCAGCCCCAGCATTTT